These T cell receptor beta chains were read from a single sample in a study of vaccination and CD4 T cells after COVID-19. These receptors' targets are unknown. TCRdb reprocessed the PCR reads via MiXCR and lists one record per CDR3 protein. Among a few thousand distinct CDR3 sequences listed, around 44% were seen once. The material was CD4+ T cells from blood, cultured in vitro, obtained after SARS-CoV-2 vaccination. All receptors derive from a human donor who had recovered from COVID-19. CDR3s include the opening cysteine and the closing phenylalanine or tryptophan. The D gene is left open where the match is weak. The size field is filled for only some rows; it gives once, few, many or a size class.

>TRBJ2-3|TRBV4-2|few|TRBD2
TGTGCCAGCAGCCAACCGGGCCTAGCGGGAGGGGCAGATACGCAGTATTTT
CASSQPGLAGGADTQYF
>TRBJ1-2|TRBV6-1|NA|NA
TGTGCCAGCAGTCCTCGGGGGCGCTTCGTTGGCTACACCTTC
CASSPRGRFVGYTF
>TRBJ1-2|TRBV28|NA|NA
TGTGCCAGCAGGGCCTCGGGACTACTGAACTATGGCTACACCTTC
CASRASGLLNYGYTF
>TRBJ1-6|TRBV7-2|few|NA
TGTGCCAGCAGCCCGCTCGATAATTCACCCCTCCACTTT
CASSPLDNSPLHF
>TRBJ1-1|TRBV20-1|NA|NA
TGCAGTGCTAGATTGCCAAAGGGGAACACTGAAGCTTTCTTT
CSARLPKGNTEAFF
>TRBJ2-3|TRBV7-6|NA|NA
TGTGCCAGCAGCTTAGATCCAGATACGCAGTATTTT
CASSLDPDTQYF
>TRBJ1-5|TRBV6-1|few|NA
TGTGCCAGCAGTCGAGGACAGCCCCAGCATTTT
CASSRGQPQHF
>TRBJ1-2|TRBV6-1|few|TRBD1
TGTGCCAGCAGGAGACAGGGATCCTCGGGCGGCTACACCTTC
CASRRQGSSGGYTF
>TRBJ1-1|TRBV20-1|NA|NA
TGCAGTGCTAGAGGTCCTTTTGGGACTGAAGCTTTCTTT
CSARGPFGTEAFF
>TRBJ2-5|TRBV27|NA|TRBD1
TGTGCCAGCAGTACCCGGACAGGGGAGGCTGAGACCCAGTACTTC
CASSTRTGEAETQYF
>TRBJ1-5|TRBV4-1|NA|TRBD1
TGCGCCAGCAGCCGAGGGACAGGGGGCCTTAATCAGCCCCAGCATTTT
CASSRGTGGLNQPQHF
>TRBJ1-5|TRBV27|NA|NA
TGTGCCAGCAGTTTATCGAGGGGGGAGACCCAGCATTTT
CASSLSRGETQHF
>TRBJ2-4|TRBV7-2|few|NA
TGTGCCAGCAGCTTAGGACAGGAAAACATTCAGTACTTC
CASSLGQENIQYF
>TRBJ1-3|TRBV4-3|few|NA
TGCGCCAGCAGCCAAAAACCACAGGGCTCTGGAAACACCATATATTTT
CASSQKPQGSGNTIYF
>TRBJ1-2|TRBV28|NA|NA
TGTGCCAGCAGCCCCGCACGGGCTTCTAACTATGGCTACACCTTC
CASSPARASNYGYTF
>TRBJ1-1|TRBV20-1|NA|TRBD1
TGCAGTGCTAGGGACAGGGTGGGTTGGAACACTGAAGCTTTCTTT
CSARDRVGWNTEAFF
>TRBJ1-5|TRBV28|few|NA
TGTGCCAGCAGGTCCCCGGGCGGCAATCAGCCCCAGCATTTT
CASRSPGGNQPQHF
>TRBJ1-3|TRBV11-3|NA|NA
TGTGCCAGCAGCTTACTGCTGGGGCCTGGAAACACCATATATTTT
CASSLLLGPGNTIYF
>TRBJ2-3|TRBV6-2/TRBV6-3|NA|NA
TGTGCCAGCAGTTACAAAGCGACCTCCATCACAGATACGCAGTATTTT
CASSYKATSITDTQYF
>TRBJ1-1|TRBV6-2/TRBV6-3|NA|NA
TGTGCCAGCAGTTACCCGCAGGAGAACACTGACGCTTTCTTT
CASSYPQENTDAFF
>TRBJ1-1|TRBV20-1|NA|NA
TGCAGTGCTAGAGATTATCCGGCCACTGAAGCTTTCTTT
CSARDYPATEAFF
>TRBJ1-1|TRBV27|NA|TRBD1
TGTGCCAGCCAAGCAGGGGGACGGATGAACACTGAAGCTTTCTTT
CASQAGGRMNTEAFF
>TRBJ2-1|TRBV7-7|NA|TRBD2
TGTGCTAGCAGCCCCGGACTAGCGGGGGGGCCGGAGCAGTTCTTC
CASSPGLAGGPEQFF
>TRBJ2-5|TRBV30|NA|NA
TGTGCCTGGACGGTGTTCCAAGAGACCCAGTACTTC
CAWTVFQETQYF
>TRBJ1-6|TRBV20-1|NA|NA
TGCAGTGCTAGACCGAGGACCTCACCCCTCCACTTT
CSARPRTSPLHF
>TRBJ1-2|TRBV28|NA|NA
TGTGCCAGCAGCCAGCCCCAGGGGTATGGCTACACCTTC
CASSQPQGYGYTF
>TRBJ1-1|TRBV29-1|NA|TRBD1
TGCAGCGCCCTCGAGGGGGCAGGCACTGAAGCTTTCTTT
CSALEGAGTEAFF
>TRBJ2-3|TRBV7-2|NA|NA
TGTGCTTCCAAAAGGAGGGGGGGGCCTATAACAGATACGCAGTATTTT
CASKRRGGPITDTQYF
>TRBJ2-1|TRBV24-1|NA|TRBD2
TGTGCCACCAGTGATCCGGGGGGTACCTACAATGAGCAGTTCTTC
CATSDPGGTYNEQFF
>TRBJ2-7|TRBV7-9|once|TRBD2
TGTGCCAGCAGCCCACTTGGGGAGGGAGCCTACGAGCAGTACTTC
CASSPLGEGAYEQYF
>TRBJ2-3|TRBV11-2|few|NA
TGTGCCAGCAGCTTAGGGCGGGCCCTCACAGATACGCAGTATTTT
CASSLGRALTDTQYF
>TRBJ1-2|TRBV21-1|few|NA
TGTGCCAGCAGCAATAGGGGCCCCGGCCCGGGACAGTCCGGGACAGGGTATTCCGGCTACACCTTC
CASSNRGPGPGQSGTGYSGYTF
>TRBJ2-1|TRBV11-3|few|NA
TGTGCCAGCAGTCCGATGGGTAACCTCAATGAGCAGTTCTTC
CASSPMGNLNEQFF
>TRBJ1-2|TRBV6-2/TRBV6-3|NA|NA
TGTGCCAGCACCGACAGGCTACTCTATGGCTACACCTTC
CASTDRLLYGYTF
>TRBJ1-2|TRBV10-3|NA|NA
TGTGCCATCAGGGGGGGATTAGACTATGGCTACACCTTC
CAIRGGLDYGYTF
>TRBJ1-2|TRBV7-2|NA|NA
TGTGCCAGCAGCTCGGCCTATGGCTACACCTTC
CASSSAYGYTF
>TRBJ1-5|TRBV7-7|few|NA
TGTGCTAGCAGCCCACCTAGGGGGAATCAGCCCCAGCATTTT
CASSPPRGNQPQHF
>TRBJ2-7|TRBV20-1|few|NA
TGCAGTGCCACAACCCGCCGGGGCTCAGTAGGATACGAGCAGTACTTC
CSATTRRGSVGYEQYF
>TRBJ2-5|TRBV7-9|NA|NA
TGTGCCAGCAGCTTGACAATTGGAGAGACCCAGTACTTC
CASSLTIGETQYF
>TRBJ1-1|TRBV7-9|NA|NA
TGTGCCAGCAGCTCCCAAGGGGCGAGGGACACTGAAGCTTTCTTT
CASSSQGARDTEAFF
>TRBJ1-6|TRBV28|NA|TRBD1
TGTGCCAGCAGTTCTCGGACAGGGGGTTTCAATTCACCCCTCCACTTT
CASSSRTGGFNSPLHF
>TRBJ2-7|TRBV20-1|NA|TRBD1
TGCAGTGCTAGGTCGTATACCTACAGGGGGCAACGGTACGAGCAGTACTTC
CSARSYTYRGQRYEQYF
>TRBJ1-1|TRBV25-1|NA|NA
TGTGCCCCCAGACAGGACTTTCCCATTCGGAACACTGAAGCTTTCTTT
CAPRQDFPIRNTEAFF
>TRBJ1-2|TRBV5-4|NA|NA
TGTGCCAGCAGCTGGCCTGGTCAGGGCTACACCTTC
CASSWPGQGYTF
>TRBJ1-2|TRBV4-1|once|NA
TGCGCCAGCAGCCTAGCAAGGTTGAGGTCCCTCTATGGCTACACCTTC
CASSLARLRSLYGYTF
>TRBJ2-2|TRBV20-1|NA|TRBD1
TGCAGTGGACAGGGGGACACCGGGGAGCTGTTTTTT
CSGQGDTGELFF
>TRBJ1-2|TRBV7-2|NA|NA
TGTGCCAGCAGAGGGGGGAACTTGGACGGCAACTATGGCTACACCTTC
CASRGGNLDGNYGYTF
>TRBJ1-5|TRBV10-3|few|TRBD1
TGTGCCATCAGCGACAGGGTTGGCAATCAGCCCCAGCATTTT
CAISDRVGNQPQHF
>TRBJ1-5|TRBV2|NA|NA
TGTGCCAGCAGTGATCCCATTAGCAATCAGCCCCAGCATTTT
CASSDPISNQPQHF
>TRBJ1-2|TRBV20-1|few|TRBD1
TGCAGTGCTAACTCACCGGGACAGGCTTCCTATGGCTACACCTTC
CSANSPGQASYGYTF
>TRBJ2-5|TRBV6-2/TRBV6-3|few|NA
TGTGCCACAACCCGCGGTGTATCAGAGACCCAGTACTTC
CATTRGVSETQYF
>TRBJ2-2|TRBV7-7|NA|NA
TGTGCTAGCAGCTTGTTAAACACCGGGGAGCTGTTTTTT
CASSLLNTGELFF
>TRBJ2-3|TRBV6-1|NA|NA
TGTGCCAGCTCTAGGGGAGGCGCGGAAGATACGCAGTATTTT
CASSRGGAEDTQYF
>TRBJ1-1|TRBV4-1|few|TRBD1
TGCGCCAGCAGCGCCCCGGGACAGGGGAGGACTGAAGCTTTCTTT
CASSAPGQGRTEAFF
>TRBJ1-5|TRBV6-1|NA|NA
TGTGCCAGCAGTGGAATCGGGGGAGGGGGCAATCAGCCCCAGCATTTT
CASSGIGGGGNQPQHF